The TCR beta chain described here comes from a study of blood T cell repertoires in COVID-19. With 1 base removed from V and 2 bases from J, the gap between germline ends came to 8 bases. Germline lookup yields CDR1 LNHDA and CDR2 SQIVND (reference sequence). CDR3 length: 14 residues. Data came from immunoSEQ multiplex PCR; TCRdb stores just in-frame clones and leaves some out. This table has some 130,000 clones, 90% appearing once. This receptor was obtained from a man in his 60s with COVID-19, enrolled during active disease. The chain links TRBV19 to TRBJ2-5; tentative D call: TRBD1 (6 bases). Sequencing used peripheral blood. The CDR3 region is CASSIVGGQETQYF. The CDR3 DNA follows: TGTGCCAGTAGTATAGTAGGGGGACAAGAGACCCAGTACTTC.